The 5 T cell receptor beta chains given below trace back to one sample, sequenced in a study of T cells after yellow fever vaccination. Using its own MiXCR run on the 5' RACE reads, TCRdb lists one record per CDR3 protein. The table includes approximately 110,000 distinct CDR3 sequences, about 7% detected once. Sequenced here: CD4+ T cells sorted from PBMCs, sampled less than 11 days after the first yellow fever vaccination. The source is a man between 18 and 35 years old who received the YFV17D yellow fever vaccine.

This clonotype has ten or more counts. The chain couples TRBV12-3 or TRBV12-4 to TRBJ1-6; D is unclear. The CDR3 consists of 14 residues. The V and J ends lost 0 bases and 7 bases respectively, with 7 bases between them. The CDR3 DNA follows: TGTGCCAGCAGTTTAGCTGGGGAGAATTCACCCCTCCACTTT. This translates into CASSLAGENSPLHF.

This clonotype was seen repeatedly, ten times or more. The chain links TRBV5-1 to TRBJ2-7, with 8 nucleotides matching TRBD1. Looked up from germline, CDR1 is SGHRS and CDR2 is YFSETQ. This CDR3 has 14 residues. V dropped 0 bases and J dropped 3; count of bases not matched to a gene: 2. The CDR3, as DNA: TGCGCCAGCAGCTTGGGGACAGGGAACTACGAGCAGTACTTC. This gives the protein CASSLGTGNYEQYF.

This clonotype was observed at least ten times. The genes are TRBV7-3 and TRBJ1-2; D perhaps matches TRBD1 (5 bases). Germline loops: CDR1 SGHTA, CDR2 FQGTGA. With 5 bases removed from V and 14 bases from J, the gap between germline ends came to 18 bases. The CDR3 totals 12 residues. DNA for the CDR3: TGTGCCAGCAGCCGCCGTCGGGGCCAAATGACCTTC. Translation gives CASSRRRGQMTF.

V and J are TRBV28 and TRBJ2-1; 14 bases fit TRBD2. Per the germline V gene, CDR1 is MDHEN and CDR2 is SYDVKM. The CDR3 extends over 17 amino acids. Trimming cost V 5 bases and J 5 bases; bases outside gene matches: 8. As DNA, the CDR3 is TGTGCCAGCAGTCCAGGACTAGCGGGGGGTGGTAACAATGAGCAGTTCTTC. It specifies CASSPGLAGGGNNEQFF.

This clonotype was observed many times. This chain joins TRBV5-6 and TRBJ1-5; no definite D call. This CDR3 is 13 amino acids long. CDR1 is SGHDT and CDR2 is YYEEEE in the germline V gene. Between the trimmed V and J ends, which lost 5 bases and 2 bases, there was a span of 8 bases. CDR3 region: CASSRWGNQPQHF. Here the CDR3 DNA reads TGTGCCAGCAGTAGGTGGGGCAATCAGCCCCAGCATTTT.